This T cell receptor (beta chain) comes out of a study of blood T cell repertoires in COVID-19. CDR1 LNHDA and CDR2 SQIVND come from the germline V gene (reference sequence). The ends lost 7 bases at V and 7 bases at J; junction bases unmatched: 12. The CDR3 loop spans 14 amino acids. As handled by the study authors: Nucleated cell counts were estimated from reference gene primer amplification. Data came from immunoSEQ multiplex PCR; TCRdb stores just in-frame clones and leaves some out. V, J and clone size are those of that table, while D and trimming were read from the DNA. The table has approximately 210,000 clones, 87% seen once.

The receptor was isolated from a young woman who had recovered from COVID-19. The rearrangement uses TRBV19 and TRBJ1-1, with 7 bases fitting TRBD1. Sequenced sample: PBMCs or T cells enriched from blood (not recorded which). The CDR3 loop is CASTGTAFGDEAFF. DNA of the CDR3: TGTGCCAGTACTGGGACAGCCTTTGGTGATGAAGCTTTCTTT.